The next 27 T cell receptor beta chains were all read from a single sample in a study of resident and recirculating memory T cells in vitiligo. Clones were read by immunoSEQ multiplex PCR, and TCRdb kept only the in-frame ones, dropping some. Of roughly 42,000 clones listed, about 90% are singletons. Sequenced: blood. The receptors were gathered from a male donor with vitiligo.

This chain connects TRBV9 to TRBJ2-5, with TRBD1 as a possible D gene (5 bases). Germline V lookup: CDR1 SGDLS, CDR2 YYNGEE. V lost 3 bases and J lost 2, with 8 bases in between. The CDR3 is 13 amino acids. The CDR3 protein is CASSGTPQETQYF. The CDR3 DNA reads as TGTGCCAGCAGCGGGACACCTCAAGAGACCCAGTACTTC.

Only one count was recorded for this clone. This sequence joins TRBV11-2 and TRBJ2-1; maybe TRBD2 (7 bases). The CDR3 consists of 16 residues. CDR1 is SGHAT and CDR2 is FQNNGV in the germline V gene. V was shortened by 1 base and J by 8 bases, with 18 bases between the two germline ends. The CDR3: CASSLVLGGARYEQFF. CDR3 DNA sequence: TGTGCCAGCAGCTTAGTCTTGGGGGGGGCCCGATATGAGCAGTTCTTC.

The chain is built from TRBV12-5 and TRBJ1-1; D is unresolved. Germline CDR1 and CDR2: LGHNT and FRNRAP. This CDR3 is built from 13 residues. V dropped 0 bases and J dropped 6 bases, with 8 bases sitting between them. CDR3 sequence: CASGLVRGAEAFF. CDR3 sequence (DNA): TGTGCTAGTGGTTTGGTACGCGGGGCTGAAGCTTTCTTT.

The chain joins TRBV6-6 to TRBJ2-7; TRBD1 matches 9 bases. This CDR3 is built from 15 residues. Germline trimming cut 5 bases from V and 5 bases from J; bases unmatched to any gene: 10. The germline V gene has CDR1 MNHNY and CDR2 SVGAGI (reference sequence). The CDR3 coding sequence is TGTGCCAGCAGTCCCCCCGGACAGGGGTCGAACGAGCAGTACTTC. As protein: CASSPPGQGSNEQYF.

The chain carries TRBV9 and TRBJ2-1, with 11 bases that match TRBD2. CDR1 and CDR2 from the germline V gene are SGDLS and YYNGEE. The V segment lost 5 bases and the J segment 6 bases; nucleotides outside the gene matches: 16. The CDR3 totals 18 residues. The CDR3: CASSPWTSGSGGPNEQFF. The DNA of the CDR3 is TGTGCCAGCAGTCCTTGGACTAGCGGGTCTGGGGGGCCCAATGAGCAGTTCTTC.

The CDR3 region is CASSPPGQGNYGYTF. The CDR3 DNA is TGTGCCAGCAGCCCCCCAGGACAGGGTAACTATGGCTACACCTTC. The genes are TRBV7-9 and TRBJ1-2; 8 bases fit TRBD1. The germline V gene encodes CDR1 SEHNR and CDR2 FQNEAQ (reference sequence). Losses at the gene ends were 5 bases for V and 1 base for J; bases not matched to a gene: 6. The CDR3 contains 15 residues. Drawing the rest from reference TRBV7-9 and TRBJ1-2, the complete variable domain is DTGVSQNPRHKITKRGQNVTFRCDPISEHNRLYWYRQTLGQGPEFLTYFQNEAQLEKSRLLSDRFSAERPKGSFSTLEIQRTEQGDSAMYLCASSPPGQGNYGYTFGSGTRLTVV.

This sequence joins TRBV5-4 and TRBJ2-3; 8 bases align to TRBD1. The V and J ends lost 0 bases and 4 bases, in that order; junction bases with no gene match: 4. The CDR3 consists of 15 residues. CDR1 is SGHNT and CDR2 is YYREEE in the germline V gene (reference sequence). For the CDR3, the DNA is TGTGCCAGCAGCTTGGCAGAGACAGGGGCAGATACGCAGTATTTT. This translates into CASSLAETGADTQYF.

The chain's CDR3 is CAWSVQLDRLTEAFF. The DNA of the CDR3 is TGTGCCTGGAGTGTACAGCTGGACAGGCTCACTGAAGCTTTCTTT. The chain joins TRBV30 to TRBJ1-1; 7 bases line up with TRBD1. With V trimmed by 0 bases and J by 4 bases, 8 bases remained unmatched. Germline CDR1 reads GTSNPN; CDR2 reads SVGIG (reference sequence). The CDR3 runs to 15 residues.

CDR3 sequence: CASRQGYSPLHF. CDR3 coding DNA: TGTGCCAGCCGCCAGGGGTATTCACCCCTCCACTTT. The V and J genes are TRBV6-5 and TRBJ1-6, with D possibly matching TRBD1 (6 bases). In germline, CDR1 is MNHEY, CDR2 SVGAGI. The CDR3 contains 12 residues. V was pared by 8 bases and J by 8 bases, with 10 bases between.

This chain joins TRBV2 and TRBJ2-7; possible D gene TRBD1, 5 bases. The CDR3 consists of 12 residues. CDR1 and CDR2 (germline): SNHLY, FYNNEI. Trimming shortened V by 6 bases and J by 4 bases, and 10 bases separated the two germline ends. The CDR3 region is CASSQNRYEQYF. CDR3 coding DNA: TGTGCCAGCAGCCAAAACAGGTACGAGCAGTACTTC.

The CDR3: CASSPVPQETQYF. The CDR3 coding sequence is TGCGCCAGCAGCCCGGTGCCCCAAGAGACCCAGTACTTC. The rearrangement uses TRBV5-1 and TRBJ2-5; no clear D. The CDR3 runs to 13 residues. Germline-derived CDR1 and CDR2 are SGHRS and YFSETQ. Trimming stripped 4 bases from V and 1 base from J, with 8 bases between.

This chain uses TRBV11-2 with TRBJ2-1; 8 nucleotides line up with TRBD2. The CDR3 covers 17 residues. V lost 4 bases to trimming and J lost 4 bases; unmatched junction nucleotides: 12. Per the germline V gene, CDR1 is SGHAT and CDR2 is FQNNGV. CDR3 in amino acids: CASSSNLSSGGYNEQFF. DNA of the CDR3: TGTGCCAGCAGCTCGAACCTATCCAGCGGGGGATACAATGAGCAGTTCTTC.

The chain uses TRBV6-1 and TRBJ2-3; the D gene is possibly TRBD2 (7 bases). Deletions cut 4 bases from V and 1 base from J, with 12 bases between. The CDR3 spans 15 residues. Germline CDR1 MNHNS, CDR2 SASEGT. CDR3: CASSGAGARTDTQYF. CDR3 DNA sequence: TGTGCCAGCAGTGGGGCGGGGGCCCGCACAGATACGCAGTATTTT.

The V call is TRBV5-1, the J call TRBJ2-7; maybe TRBD2 (5 bases). Trimming removed 5 bases at V and 1 base at J, with 13 bases between. The CDR3 is 14 amino acids. Germline assignment: CDR1 SGHRS and CDR2 YFSETQ. CDR3 in amino acids: CASSLRGFSYEQYF. The CDR3, as DNA: TGCGCCAGCAGTCTCCGCGGGTTTTCCTACGAGCAGTACTTC.

The rearrangement uses TRBV7-8 and TRBJ2-5; 8 nucleotides line up with TRBD1. Germline-derived CDR1 and CDR2 are SGHVS and FQNEAQ. CDR3 length equals 18 residues. V dropped 7 bases and J dropped 0; count of bases not matched to a gene: 16. The CDR3 coding sequence is TGTGCCAGCACCCTACAGGGGGGTGGATCAAGCTACCAAGAGACCCAGTACTTC. Amino acid sequence: CASTLQGGGSSYQETQYF.

The V gene is TRBV27, the J gene TRBJ1-3, with D maybe TRBD1 (5 bases). Germline V gene data show CDR1 as MNHEY and CDR2 as SMNVEV (reference sequence). There are 15 residues in the CDR3. Between the trimmed V and J ends, which lost 6 bases and 1 base, there was a span of 13 bases. CDR3 residues: CASSRGGASGNTIYF. The DNA for the CDR3 is TGTGCCAGCAGCCGAGGCGGGGCGTCTGGAAACACCATATATTTT.

The J gene is TRBJ2-1, the V gene TRBV15, with a possible D match to TRBD2 (7 bases). CDR1 and CDR2 (germline): LNHNV, YYDKDF (reference sequence). V dropped 0 bases and J dropped 6 bases, with 15 bases sitting between them. The CDR3 consists of 16 residues. The CDR3 sequence is CATSREGRGALNEQFF. The CDR3 DNA sequence: TGTGCCACCAGCAGAGAGGGACGGGGGGCCCTCAATGAGCAGTTCTTC.

The chain recombines TRBV7-9 with TRBJ2-1; tentatively, D is TRBD2 (6 bases). Germline-derived CDR1 and CDR2 are SEHNR and FQNEAQ (reference sequence). V lost 5 bases and J 0 bases, leaving 11 bases between the germline ends. The CDR3 runs to 15 residues. As DNA, the CDR3 is TGTGCCAGCAGCGTCCGGGGGAGCTCCTACAATGAGCAGTTCTTC. It codes for CASSVRGSSYNEQFF.

This rearrangement joins TRBV27 to TRBJ1-2, with 7 bases aligning to TRBD1. In germline, CDR1 is MNHEY, CDR2 SMNVEV (reference sequence). This CDR3 is 15 amino acids long. The junction had 8 bases not matched to a gene; V was cut back by 5 bases and J by 2 bases. CDR3 in DNA: TGTGCCAGCAGTCCTACAGGGGATTGGAACTATGGCTACACCTTC. Protein sequence: CASSPTGDWNYGYTF.

The chain recombines TRBV27 with TRBJ1-3; D is unresolved. Germline V gene lookup returns CDR1 MNHEY and CDR2 SMNVEV (reference sequence). The CDR3 runs 14 residues. The ends were cut back, 6 bases at V and 2 bases at J, with 11 bases in the middle. This CDR3 is CASRPEGAGNTIYF. The CDR3 nucleotides are TGTGCCAGCAGACCCGAGGGCGCTGGAAACACCATATATTTT.

CDR3 protein: CASSYDREGLNQPQHF. The CDR3 coding sequence is TGTGCCAGCAGTTACGACAGGGAAGGTCTCAATCAGCCCCAGCATTTT. The J gene is TRBJ1-5, the V gene TRBV6-5, with 7 bases fitting TRBD1. V lost 2 bases, J lost 3 bases, and 7 bases stayed unmatched. Per germline, CDR1 MNHEY and CDR2 SVGAGI. This CDR3 is built from 16 residues.

A single count supports this clone. The CDR3 spells CSASDRDSPLHF. In DNA, the CDR3 is TGCAGCGCTTCCGACAGGGATTCACCCCTCCACTTT. This chain connects TRBV29-1 to TRBJ1-6, with 7 nucleotides matching TRBD1. CDR3 size: 12 residues. J was trimmed by 8 bases and V by 7 bases; bases with no gene match: 5. Germline CDR1 SQVTM, CDR2 ANQGSEA.

The count of this clone is one. The chain uses TRBV6-5 and TRBJ1-1, with D possibly matching TRBD1 (5 bases). The V gene's germline CDR1 is MNHEY and CDR2 SVGAGI. CDR3 size: 11 residues. V lost 4 bases and J 10 bases, leaving 10 bases between the germline ends. In DNA, the CDR3 is TGTGCCAGCAGTTCTCGGGGGGGAGCTTTCTTT. The encoded protein is CASSSRGGAFF.

The chain employs TRBV4-3 and TRBJ1-2, with D possibly matching TRBD1 (6 bases). Trimming pared 4 bases from V and 4 bases from J, leaving 16 bases between. This CDR3 contains 15 residues. Germline lookup yields CDR1 LGHNA and CDR2 YSLEER. DNA for the CDR3: TGCGCCAGCAGCCGAGAAAGACAGGCCCCCTATGGCTACACCTTC. Protein sequence: CASSRERQAPYGYTF.

The chain links TRBV18 to TRBJ1-3; 8 nucleotides line up with TRBD1. V shed 2 bases, J shed 5 bases, and the junction held 20 bases outside the gene matches. The CDR3 covers 20 residues. CDR1 is KGHSH and CDR2 is LQKENI in the germline V gene. The CDR3 sequence: CASSPMILLGTGTTRNTIYF. The CDR3 region has the DNA TGTGCCAGCTCACCAATGATTTTATTGGGGACAGGCACCACAAGAAACACCATATATTTT.

The V gene is TRBV6-1, the J gene TRBJ1-2; possible D gene TRBD1, 6 bases. Trimming took 3 bases from V and 2 from J, leaving 10 bases between them. The CDR3 has 14 amino acids. Germline values: CDR1 MNHNS, CDR2 SASEGT. The CDR3: CASSDLGANYGYTF. The CDR3 nucleotides are TGTGCCAGCAGTGATTTGGGGGCAAACTATGGCTACACCTTC.

The rearrangement joins TRBV5-1 to TRBJ2-5; D is possibly TRBD2 (6 bases). The V end lost 6 bases, the J end lost 5 bases, and 23 bases lay between the germline ends. The germline gives CDR1 SGHRS, CDR2 YFSETQ. This CDR3 is 16 amino acids long. Here the CDR3 reads CASTRLLAGLGETQYF. The CDR3 DNA follows: TGCGCCAGCACCCGCCTCCTTGCGGGACTCGGGGAGACCCAGTACTTC.